The text below deals with one T cell receptor (beta chain). CDR3 length equals 16 residues. The germline gives CDR1 LGHDT, CDR2 YNNKEL (reference sequence). Losses at the gene ends were 4 bases for V and 4 bases for J; bases not matched to a gene: 11. Under the authors' procedure: Amplification of reference gene primers was used by the study to estimate nucleated cell counts. The protocol was immunoSEQ multiplex PCR, while the TCRdb copy is restricted to in-frame clones and leaves out a portion. D and trimming come from the DNA, and the V and J calls and clone size come from that table. The sample lists 270,000 or so clones, 90% seen once, with approximately 4% in the top ten. This specimen belongs to a study of blood T cell repertoires in COVID-19. In the study overall: Researchers got acute and convalescent COVID-19 samples from the United States, Italy and Spain. PBMCs, B-cell-depleted T cells, or T cells were the source of the cDNA or gDNA that made up the material.

The chain is built from TRBV3-1 (or the pseudogene TRBV3-2) and TRBJ2-3; 7 nucleotides align to TRBD1. The receptor comes from a woman under 40 with acute COVID-19. The sequenced sample was PBMCs or T cells enriched from blood (not recorded which). This chain's CDR3 is CASSRFRGRGPDTQYF. The CDR3 DNA reads TGTGCCAGCAGCCGCTTCAGGGGTAGGGGGCCAGATACGCAGTATTTT.